Presented here are 30 T cell receptor beta chains from one specimen sequenced in a study of CD8+ T cells in alopecia areata. Extracted RNA was reverse transcribed into cDNA, the sequencing template. TCRdb's table, derived via immunoSEQ multiplex PCR, lists solely in-frame clones and lacks some. Altogether 200,000 to 300,000 clones were found in the sample, and no singletons occur. The pooled cutaneous lymph node cells were sorted using several markers (CD4, CD8alpha, NKG2D, NKG2ACE and others). Sequencing was performed on CD4+ T cells sorted from a lymph node. Every receptor here comes from a C3H/HeJ mouse with alopecia areata. For the strain, the MHC haplotype given is H2-k.

A few counts support this clone. Genes and germline are mouse. The sequenced part of the CDR3 DNA is TGTGCCAGCAGTATACGCAGGAACTATGCT. Its protein is CASSIRRNYA. From start to end, the CDR3 is CASSIRRNYAEQFF. The chain recombines TRBV19 with TRBJ2-1; D unresolved. The sequenced fragment ends 4 residues before the CDR3 boundary, so the rest is inferred from the germline J gene. V lost 1 base and J 1 base, leaving 6 bases between the germline ends. The germline V gene encodes CDR1 FNHDT and CDR2 SITEND (reference sequence). The CDR3 length is 14 residues. Supplemented by reference TRBV19 and TRBJ2-1, the full variable domain reads GGIITQTPKFLIGQEGQKLTLKCQQNFNHDTMYWYRQDSGKGLRLIYYSITENDLQKGDLSEGYDASREKKSSFSLTVTSAQKNEMAVFLCASSIRRNYAEQFFGPGTRLTVL.

About this clone: The gene names here belong to mouse. The read falls 4 residues short of the CDR3 end, and the missing part is taken from the germline J gene. This rearrangement joins TRBV13-1 to TRBJ1-1; D possibly corresponds to TRBD1 (6 bases). Germline V lookup: CDR1 NSHNY, CDR2 SYGAGN. Trimming stripped 3 bases from V and 0 bases from J, with 12 bases between. The CDR3 length is 15 residues. The CDR3 protein is CASSAPGTTNTEVFF. The covered CDR3 bases are TGTGCCAGCAGTGCCCCCGGGACAACAAACACA.

Comment on this clone: The gene symbols are mouse symbols. The CDR3 end lies 4 residues beyond the end of the read and is filled in from the germline J gene. Other DNA sequences within the sample encode an identical CDR3. The chain employs TRBV17 and TRBJ2-4; 8 bases line up with TRBD1. The CDR3 is 16 residues long. Germline lookup yields CDR1 MNHDT and CDR2 YYDKIL. V shed 1 base and J 0 bases; nucleotides not matched to a gene: 3. The CDR3 loop reads CASSRGQGASQNTLYF. The DNA read from the CDR3 is TGTGCTAGCAGTAGAGGGCAGGGGGCTAGTCAAAAC.

As to this clone: The genes are named according to mouse. This chain's CDR3 is CASSDGRQGANSDYTF. Partial CDR3 DNA: TGTGCCAGCAGTGATGGGAGACAGGGCGCAAACTCC. This chain links TRBV13-1 with TRBJ1-2, with 7 bases aligning to TRBD1. The read falls 4 residues short of the CDR3 end, and the missing part is taken from the germline J gene. The CDR3 has 16 residues. Unmatched junction bases numbered 5, after V lost 0 bases and J lost 0 bases. CDR1 is NSHNY and CDR2 is SYGAGN in the germline V gene.

About this clone itself: Genes here carry mouse names. The CDR3 is cut off 4 residues early in the read; its end comes from the germline J gene. The V call is TRBV19, the J call TRBJ2-2, with 7 bases matching TRBD2. Germline V gene sequence: CDR1 FNHDT, CDR2 SITEND (reference sequence). This CDR3 has 16 residues. V was pared by 4 bases and J by 0 bases, with 6 bases of the junction left unmatched. The CDR3 bases that were read are TGTGCCAGCAGTGGGGCTGGGGGAACAAACACCGGG. Translating it yields CASSGAGGTNTG. The CDR3 reads in full as CASSGAGGTNTGQLYF.

This clone was seen only a few times. Each gene name is a mouse one. From the germline J gene comes the end of the CDR3, since the read stops 4 residues before it. Other DNA sequences within the sample encode an identical CDR3. This chain joins TRBV13-2 and TRBJ1-2; D not certain. Trimming removed 0 bases at V and 2 bases at J, with 5 bases between. The germline V gene encodes CDR1 NNHNN and CDR2 SYGAGS (reference sequence). CDR3 size: 13 residues. CDR3 region: CASGDAVNSDYTF. The covered CDR3 bases are TGTGCCAGCGGTGATGCAGTTAACTCC.

A few counts support this clone. Genes and germline are mouse. The read terminates 4 residues before the CDR3 end, so the remaining end is supplied by the germline J gene. V gene TRBV17 combines with J gene TRBJ2-3; perhaps TRBD1 as D (5 bases). V was pared by 3 bases and J by 0 bases, with 10 bases between. The CDR3 length is 15 residues. Germline CDR1 MNHDT, CDR2 YYDKIL. Incomplete CDR3 DNA: TGTGCTAGCAGTAGGGACAATCCTAGTGCAGAA. Translation gives CASSRDNPSAE. From start to end, the CDR3 is CASSRDNPSAETLYF.

This clone was seen a few times. Germline and genes: mouse. Sequencing ends 4 residues short of the CDR3 end; the germline J gene provides the rest. Other DNA sequences in this sample translate to the same CDR3. This chain uses TRBV4 with TRBJ1-2, with 9 bases aligning to TRBD1. The CDR3 contains 14 residues. Unmatched junction bases numbered 3, after V lost 5 bases and J lost 2 bases. The germline V gene has CDR1 LGHDT and CDR2 YNNKQL (reference sequence). CDR3 protein: CASSHRGRNSDYTF. Partial CDR3 DNA: TGTGCCAGCAGCCACAGGGGGCGTAACTCC.

About this clone itself: The gene symbols are mouse symbols. Read coverage stops 4 residues before the CDR3 terminus; the germline J gene supplies the remainder. Other DNA sequences in this sample translate to the same CDR3. The V call is TRBV19, the J call TRBJ2-3, with D possibly TRBD1 on 5 matching bases. This CDR3 contains 15 residues. Germline assignment: CDR1 FNHDT and CDR2 SITEND (reference sequence). The V gene lost 2 bases and the J gene lost 1 base, with 11 bases spanning the gap. The CDR3 reads CASSIGQGRAETLYF. Incomplete CDR3 DNA: TGTGCCAGCAGTATCGGCCAGGGTCGTGCAGAA.

A word on this clone: Gene names follow the mouse nomenclature. The read halts 4 residues ahead of the CDR3 end, with the missing end drawn from the germline J gene. The identical CDR3 is also encoded by other nucleotide sequences in the sample. The V gene is TRBV13-3, the J gene TRBJ1-2, with 7 bases aligning to TRBD1. The ends lost 1 base at V and 0 bases at J; junction bases unmatched: 3. The CDR3 contains 15 residues. The germline CDR1 and CDR2 sequences are NNHDY and SYVADS. The covered CDR3 bases are TGTGCCAGCAGTGATCCAGGGGGTTCAAACTCC. This encodes CASSDPGGSNS. The whole CDR3 is CASSDPGGSNSDYTF.

On this clone: Gene names and germline refer to mouse. The sequenced fragment ends 4 residues before the CDR3 boundary, so the rest is inferred from the germline J gene. The same CDR3 can be traced to other DNA sequences in this sample. The chain links TRBV5 to TRBJ1-2; no firm D call. This CDR3 region has 14 residues. Trimming stripped 0 bases from V and 0 bases from J, with 5 bases between. Germline loops: CDR1 LGHNA, CDR2 YNLKQL (reference sequence). CDR3 DNA (partial): TGTGCCAGCAGCCAAGACTCAACAAACTCC. Protein: CASSQDSTNS. In full, the CDR3 is CASSQDSTNSDYTF.

This clone appeared a few times. Mouse names are used for the genes. The CDR3 end falls 4 residues outside the read, so it is completed with the germline J gene. This chain joins TRBV5 and TRBJ2-3, with D possibly TRBD2 on 5 matching bases. The CDR3 has 16 amino acids. Germline V gives CDR1 LGHNA, CDR2 YNLKQL (reference sequence). V was cut by 0 bases and J by 0 bases, with 10 bases left in between. The DNA read from the CDR3 is TGTGCCAGCAGCCAAGATCCCCTGGGTAGTGCAGAA. Translation: CASSQDPLGSAE. In full, the CDR3 reads CASSQDPLGSAETLYF.

Of note for this clone: Gene names follow the mouse nomenclature. The read halts 4 residues ahead of the CDR3 end, with the missing end drawn from the germline J gene. The chain uses TRBV13-1 and TRBJ2-1; TRBD1 aligns across 9 bases. Germline-derived CDR1 and CDR2 are NSHNY and SYGAGN. This CDR3 region has 17 residues. The part of the CDR3 DNA that was read is TGTGCCAGCAGTGATGTTGCGGGACAGGGAAGAGGAGCT. It translates to CASSDVAGQGRGA. The full-length CDR3 reads as CASSDVAGQGRGAEQFF.

As to this clone: The genes are named according to mouse. The CDR3 goes on 3 residues after the read ends, and that part is filled in from the germline J gene. The chain joins TRBV1 to TRBJ1-6; 11 bases are shared with TRBD1. TRBJ1-6 is noted as an ORF with a role that remains uncertain. The CDR3 sequence is 15 residues long. Germline lookup yields CDR1 NSQYPW and CDR2 LRSPGD (reference sequence). V shed 2 bases, J shed 9 bases, and the junction held 3 bases outside the gene matches. The CDR3 region is CTCSARTGGGSPLYF. CDR3 DNA, as far as it was read: TGCACCTGCAGTGCACGGACAGGGGGCGGTTCGCCC.

A word on this clone: Gene and germline names: mouse. The read is 4 residues too short to cover the CDR3 end, so that end is filled in from the germline J gene. The chain employs TRBV31 and TRBJ2-3, with no clear D. The CDR3 loop spans 14 amino acids. Trimming removed 0 bases at V and 0 bases at J, with 7 bases between. Germline CDR1 GKSSPN, CDR2 SITVG. CDR3 residues: CAWSLSTSAETLYF. The sequenced part of the CDR3 DNA is TGTGCCTGGAGTCTTTCTACTAGTGCAGAA. Supplemented by reference TRBV31 and TRBJ2-3, the full variable domain reads AQTIHQWPVAEIKAVGSPLSLGCTIKGKSSPNLYWYWQATGGTLQQLFYSITVGQVESVVQLNLSASRPKDDQFILSTEKLLLSHSGFYLCAWSLSTSAETLYFGSGTRLTVL.

This clone was detected only a few times. The gene symbols are mouse symbols. Read data end 4 residues before the CDR3 end; the end is taken from the germline J gene. V and J are TRBV13-3 and TRBJ1-2; D unresolved. V gave up 3 bases and J gave up 0 bases, with 9 bases separating them. Per the germline V gene, CDR1 is NNHDY and CDR2 is SYVADS. The CDR3 is made up of 14 amino acids. Here the CDR3 reads CASSARHTNSDYTF. The CDR3 DNA, read in part, is TGTGCCAGCAGTGCTAGACATACAAACTCC.

In regard to this clone: Gene names and germline refer to mouse. The observed sequence ends 4 residues before the CDR3 terminus, with the missing tail filled in from the germline J gene. The V gene is TRBV13-2, the J gene TRBJ1-2; 10 bases are a match to TRBD1. The V segment lost 3 bases and the J segment 3 bases; nucleotides outside the gene matches: 5. CDR3 length: 15 residues. Germline values: CDR1 NNHNN, CDR2 SYGAGS (reference sequence). The chain's CDR3 is CASGGTGTGDSDYTF. The sequenced CDR3 bases are TGTGCCAGCGGTGGGACCGGGACAGGGGACTCC.

Of note for this clone: Gene names denote mouse genes. The read gets to within 4 residues of the CDR3 end, and the germline J gene fills in the rest. Additional DNA sequences in this sample encode the identical CDR3. The chain is built from TRBV19 and TRBJ1-1, with TRBD1 matching over 9 bases. With V trimmed by 5 bases and J by 1 base, 3 bases remained unmatched. Germline V gene lookup returns CDR1 FNHDT and CDR2 SITEND (reference sequence). The CDR3 spans 14 residues. The CDR3 bases that were read are TGTGCCAGCAGAAGACAGGGGGGGAACACA. Encoded protein: CASRRQGGNT. The entire CDR3 sequence reads CASRRQGGNTEVFF.

To note about this clone: The listed genes are named as in mouse. The CDR3 goes on 4 residues after the read ends, and that part is filled in from the germline J gene. This CDR3 is also generated by other DNA sequences in the sample. The chain carries TRBV5 and TRBJ2-7, with TRBD2 matching 10 bases. Per germline, CDR1 LGHNA and CDR2 YNLKQL (reference sequence). There are 13 residues in the CDR3. The sequenced CDR3 bases are TGTGCCAGCAGCCCGGGACTGGGGTAT. Protein product: CASSPGLGY. The full CDR3 is CASSPGLGYEQYF.

Comment on this clone: Mouse names are used for the genes. Sequencing ends 4 residues short of the CDR3 end; the germline J gene provides the rest. The rearrangement joins TRBV19 to TRBJ1-2; 8 bases line up with TRBD1. Trimming at V came to 5 bases and at J to 3 bases, leaving 3 bases not matched to a gene. The CDR3 is 13 amino acids. Germline lookup yields CDR1 FNHDT and CDR2 SITEND (reference sequence). Here the CDR3 reads CASSRQGHSDYTF. CDR3 DNA (partial): TGTGCCAGCAGCCGACAGGGGCACTCC. The entire variable domain, with the rest obtained from reference TRBV19 and TRBJ1-2, is as follows: GGIITQTPKFLIGQEGQKLTLKCQQNFNHDTMYWYRQDSGKGLRLIYYSITENDLQKGDLSEGYDASREKKSSFSLTVTSAQKNEMAVFLCASSRQGHSDYTFGSGTRLLVI.

As regards this clone: Genes here carry mouse names. The sequenced fragment ends 4 residues before the CDR3 boundary, so the rest is inferred from the germline J gene. The chain uses TRBV31 and TRBJ2-7; D perhaps matches TRBD2 (8 bases). V was shortened by 0 bases and J by 3 bases, with 12 bases between the two germline ends. CDR1 GKSSPN and CDR2 SITVG come from the germline V gene. The CDR3 runs 14 residues. The CDR3 is CAWSLRGGRYEQYF. The DNA read from the CDR3 is TGTGCCTGGAGTCTCAGGGGGGGGCGCTAT.

Note on this clone: Gene names refer to mouse genes. Sequencing ends 4 residues short of the CDR3 end; the germline J gene provides the rest. This rearrangement joins TRBV19 to TRBJ2-3, with 13 bases aligning to TRBD2. The CDR3 totals 15 residues. Losses at the gene ends were 4 bases for V and 4 bases for J; bases not matched to a gene: 3. CDR1 and CDR2 (germline): FNHDT, SITEND (reference sequence). CDR3: CASSPGLGGTETLYF. Incomplete CDR3 DNA: TGTGCCAGCAGTCCGGGACTGGGGGGGACAGAA.

About this clone: Any gene name here is a mouse gene name. The CDR3 end is not reached by the read, which stops 4 residues before it; the germline J gene fills it in. The chain couples TRBV13-3 to TRBJ1-2, with TRBD1 matching over 8 bases. The CDR3 spans 15 residues. Germline loops: CDR1 NNHDY, CDR2 SYVADS. With 0 bases clipped from V and 4 bases from J, the junction kept 5 bases outside the gene matches. The DNA read from the CDR3 is TGTGCCAGCAGTGATGGCAGGGGGCGAGGCTCC. It yields the protein CASSDGRGRGS. In full, the CDR3 is CASSDGRGRGSDYTF.

In regard to this clone: Any gene name here is a mouse gene name. The observed sequence ends 4 residues before the CDR3 terminus, with the missing tail filled in from the germline J gene. The rearrangement links TRBV12-1 to TRBJ1-2; possibly TRBD1 for D (6 bases). Trimming stripped 0 bases from V and 4 bases from J, with 8 bases between. Germline V gene lookup returns CDR1 SGHSN and CDR2 HYEKVE. The CDR3 has 13 residues. The CDR3 bases that were read are TGTGCCAGCTCTCTCATAGGGGGCTCC. The encoded protein is CASSLIGGS. The whole CDR3 protein is CASSLIGGSDYTF.

This clone turned up a few times. Any gene name here is a mouse gene name. The read terminates 4 residues before the CDR3 end, so the remaining end is supplied by the germline J gene. This CDR3 is also generated by other DNA sequences in the sample. The chain combines TRBV1 with TRBJ1-1; D is possibly TRBD1 (6 bases). Germline V gene sequence: CDR1 NSQYPW, CDR2 LRSPGD (reference sequence). CDR3 length: 13 residues. The V gene lost 5 bases and the J gene lost 1 base, with 8 bases spanning the gap. The CDR3 reads CTCSPQGNTEVFF. The part of the CDR3 DNA that was read is TGCACCTGCAGTCCACAGGGAAACACA.

This clone has at least ten counts. Gene names follow the mouse nomenclature. The read gets to within 4 residues of the CDR3 end, and the germline J gene fills in the rest. The same CDR3 arises from other DNA sequences in this sample as well. This chain links TRBV5 with TRBJ2-7; TRBD1 matches at 7 bases. The CDR3 totals 12 residues. The germline V gene has CDR1 LGHNA and CDR2 YNLKQL (reference sequence). The CDR3 DNA, read in part, is TGTGCCAGCAGCCAAACAGGGGAT. Residues: CASSQTGD. The entire CDR3 sequence reads CASSQTGDEQYF.

Concerning this clone itself: Mouse names are used for the genes. The read terminates 4 residues before the CDR3 end, so the remaining end is supplied by the germline J gene. The chain has TRBV19 and TRBJ2-3, with 7 bases aligning to TRBD2. Germline CDR1 reads FNHDT; CDR2 reads SITEND (reference sequence). The CDR3 has 12 amino acids. CDR3 sequence reads: CASSPGGETLYF. CDR3 DNA (partial): TGTGCCAGCAGTCCTGGGGGAGAA.

With regard to this clone: The genes and germline here are from mouse. The CDR3 end is not reached by the read, which stops 4 residues before it; the germline J gene fills it in. The same CDR3 can be traced to other DNA sequences in this sample. V gene TRBV19 combines with J gene TRBJ2-2; TRBD2 agrees at 8 bases. The CDR3 covers 16 residues. The V and J ends lost 5 bases and 0 bases, in that order; junction bases with no gene match: 6. Germline V gives CDR1 FNHDT, CDR2 SITEND (reference sequence). CDR3 region: CASSRDWGANTGQLYF. The covered CDR3 bases are TGTGCCAGCAGCCGCGACTGGGGAGCAAACACCGGG.

In its sample, this clone was seen a few times. Gene names are mouse gene names. The DNA ends 4 residues before the CDR3 does, and the rest of the CDR3 is filled in from the germline J gene. Other nucleotide sequences from this sample produce the same CDR3. V and J are TRBV13-2 and TRBJ2-3, with 9 bases aligning to TRBD2. Germline V gene lookup returns CDR1 NNHNN and CDR2 SYGAGS (reference sequence). V gave up 2 bases and J gave up 0 bases; unmatched junction bases: 1. This CDR3 comprises 15 residues. CDR3 loop: CASGELGGSAETLYF. The sequenced CDR3 bases are TGTGCCAGCGGTGAACTGGGGGGTAGTGCAGAA.

There are a few counts of this clone. All gene names here are mouse names. The read is 4 residues too short to cover the CDR3 end, so that end is filled in from the germline J gene. J is TRBJ2-1 and V is TRBV13-1; TRBD1 is a possible D gene (5 bases). V lost 0 bases to trimming and J lost 6 bases, with 10 bases between them. The germline V gene encodes CDR1 NSHNY and CDR2 SYGAGN. The CDR3 consists of 14 residues. The CDR3 spells CASSDASRGAEQFF. The part of the CDR3 DNA that was read is TGTGCCAGCAGTGATGCAAGTAGGGGTGCT.